Following are 29 T cell receptor beta chains from one sample sequenced in a study of blood T cell repertoires in COVID-19. Assay: immunoSEQ multiplex PCR; the TCRdb copy retains only in-frame clones and omits some. The sample carries 200,000 to 300,000 clones, just over 85% recorded once. Material: PBMCs or T cells enriched from blood (not recorded which). These receptors were obtained from a man aged 35-49 years who had recovered from COVID-19.

The chain uses TRBV9 and TRBJ1-1; 7 bases align to TRBD1. Per germline, CDR1 SGDLS and CDR2 YYNGEE. The CDR3 totals 15 residues. V trimming: 3 bases; J trimming: 2 bases; junction bases outside the gene matches: 7. CDR3 nucleotide sequence: TGTGCCAGCAGCGCCCGGACAGGAACTAACACTGAAGCTTTCTTT. This codes for CASSARTGTNTEAFF.

The V call is TRBV7-9, the J call TRBJ1-2, with D hard to call. Germline CDR1 and CDR2: SEHNR and FQNEAQ (reference sequence). This CDR3 region has 16 residues. V lost 5 bases to trimming and J lost 0 bases, with 16 bases between them. CDR3 sequence: CASSHQSKEPNYGYTF. The CDR3 DNA follows: TGTGCCAGCAGCCATCAATCGAAGGAGCCTAACTATGGCTACACCTTC.

This chain connects TRBV10-3 to TRBJ2-3, with D possibly TRBD2 on 6 matching bases. Germline loops: CDR1 ENHRY, CDR2 SYGVKD. The V and J ends lost 0 bases and 6 bases respectively, with 13 bases between them. There are 15 residues in the CDR3. The CDR3 DNA reads TGTGCCATCAGTGAGTCTGACGGGAGTGGTGATACGCAGTATTTT. This encodes CAISESDGSGDTQYF.

The chain joins TRBV2 to TRBJ2-2; 7 nucleotides align to TRBD1. V lost 5 bases and J lost 1; bases outside the gene matches: 4. The CDR3 length is 15 residues. Germline CDR1 is SNHLY and CDR2 is FYNNEI. The chain's CDR3 is CASSRGQLNTGELFF. The CDR3 DNA is TGTGCCAGCAGTCGGGGACAGCTGAACACCGGGGAGCTGTTTTTT. The whole variable domain, remainder taken from reference TRBV2 and TRBJ2-2, is EPEVTQTPSHQVTQMGQEVILRCVPISNHLYFYWYRQILGQKVEFLVSFYNNEISEKSEIFDDQFSVERPDGSNFTLKIRSTKLEDSAMYFCASSRGQLNTGELFFGEGSRLTVL.

This rearrangement joins TRBV11-2 to TRBJ2-7, with D tentatively TRBD2 (5 bases). Germline lookup yields CDR1 SGHAT and CDR2 FQNNGV. This CDR3 contains 13 residues. V shed 1 base and J shed 4 bases, with 8 bases lying between them. Written as DNA, the CDR3 is TGTGCCAGCAGCTTAGGCAGGAGGTACGAGCAGTACTTC. The encoded protein is CASSLGRRYEQYF.

This clone was picked up one time. The rearrangement links TRBV3-1 (or the pseudogene TRBV3-2) to TRBJ2-2; no definite D call. CDR1 is LGHDT and CDR2 is YNNKEL in the germline V gene (reference sequence). This CDR3 region has 15 residues. V was cut by 6 bases and J by 0 bases, with 11 bases left in between. DNA for the CDR3: TGTGCCAGCAGACCAACAATGGCGAACACCGGGGAGCTGTTTTTT. Its protein is CASRPTMANTGELFF.

V and J are TRBV19 and TRBJ1-1, with TRBD1 identical over 8 bases. There are 15 residues in the CDR3. The germline V gene encodes CDR1 LNHDA and CDR2 SQIVND (reference sequence). The V gene end was trimmed by 8 bases and the J gene end by 1 base; junction bases not matched to a gene: 9. CDR3 sequence (DNA): TGTGCCAGTTCCTCGCCAGGGGGCAGGAACACTGAAGCTTTCTTT. Translated, it gives CASSSPGGRNTEAFF.

With regard to this clone: A read error may produce the germline difference seen at one junction end. V and J are TRBV11-2 and TRBJ2-3, with D possibly being TRBD1 (6 bases). Per germline, CDR1 SGHAT and CDR2 FQNNGV. CDR3 length: 13 residues. CDR3 DNA sequence: TGTGCCAGCAGCTTAGCGACCAGGGGAGTCTCGGATTTT. It translates to CASSLATRGVSDF.

The V and J genes are TRBV9 and TRBJ1-5, with D possibly matching TRBD1 (5 bases). Trimming stripped 0 bases from V and 6 bases from J, with 13 bases between. The CDR3 has 15 amino acids. Germline loops: CDR1 SGDLS, CDR2 YYNGEE. CDR3: CASSVGQGVGQPQHF. The CDR3 region has the DNA TGTGCCAGCAGCGTAGGTCAGGGTGTTGGTCAGCCCCAGCATTTT.

In this sample, this clone turned up a few times. This chain links TRBV6-2 or TRBV6-3 with TRBJ2-7, with 7 bases identical to TRBD1. CDR3 length: 13 residues. CDR1 is MNHEY, CDR2 SVGEGT, per germline. The V segment lost 2 bases and the J segment 4 bases; nucleotides outside the gene matches: 2. CDR3 region: CASSYQTGYEQYF. The CDR3 DNA reads TGTGCCAGCAGTTACCAGACAGGGTACGAGCAGTACTTC.

This clone came up once. This same CDR3 is encoded by further DNA sequences in the sample. J is TRBJ2-7 and V is TRBV7-2; 8 bases match TRBD2. From germline, CDR1 is SGHTA and CDR2 FQGNSA. Germline trimming cut 5 bases from V and 2 bases from J; bases unmatched to any gene: 5. This CDR3 region has 14 residues. CDR3: CASSPTGGAYEQYF. The CDR3 region has the DNA TGTGCCAGCAGCCCAACGGGGGGGGCCTACGAGCAGTACTTC.

The chain has TRBV9 and TRBJ2-1, with 10 positions matching TRBD2. Germline lookup yields CDR1 SGDLS and CDR2 YYNGEE. With 6 bases clipped from V and 3 bases from J, the junction kept 9 bases outside the gene matches. This CDR3 has 16 residues. The CDR3 protein is CASTPRLAGDYNEQFF. The CDR3 region has the DNA TGTGCCAGCACCCCGAGACTAGCGGGCGACTACAATGAGCAGTTCTTC. The variable domain in full, completed from reference TRBV9 and TRBJ2-1, reads DSGVTQTPKHLITATGQRVTLRCSPRSGDLSVYWYQQSLDQGLQFLIQYYNGEERAKGNILERFSAQQFPDLHSELNLSSLELGDSALYFCASTPRLAGDYNEQFFGPGTRLTVL.

The chain employs TRBV10-3 and TRBJ1-5; 8 bases are shared with TRBD1. The CDR3 extends over 14 amino acids. The junction had 6 bases not matched to a gene; V was cut back by 6 bases and J by 5 bases. Germline V gene data show CDR1 as ENHRY and CDR2 as SYGVKD. CDR3 loop: CAIRPSTGDQPQHF. The CDR3 bases are TGTGCCATCAGACCCTCGACAGGGGATCAGCCCCAGCATTTT.

V gene TRBV12-3 or TRBV12-4 combines with J gene TRBJ1-2, with D maybe TRBD1 (5 bases). The ends were cut back, 2 bases at V and 6 bases at J, with 10 bases in the middle. The CDR3 sequence is 13 residues long. CDR3 sequence reads: CASSLSQVDGYTF. CDR3 sequence (DNA): TGTGCCAGCAGTTTATCACAGGTTGATGGCTACACCTTC.

The gene calls are TRBV10-3 and TRBJ2-7; TRBD1 agrees at 10 bases. CDR1 and CDR2 (germline): ENHRY, SYGVKD. The junction had 8 bases not matched to a gene; V was cut back by 4 bases and J by 2 bases. The CDR3 totals 16 residues. The CDR3 loop reads CAISVSGTGVPYEQYF. The CDR3 bases are TGTGCCATCAGTGTGTCCGGGACAGGGGTCCCCTACGAGCAGTACTTC.

V usage is TRBV30 and J usage is TRBJ2-5; the match to TRBD2 covers 7 bases. This CDR3 has 15 residues. The germline gives CDR1 GTSNPN, CDR2 SVGIG (reference sequence). J lost 5 bases, V lost 3 bases, and 12 bases had no gene match. Here the CDR3 DNA reads TGTGCCTGGAGCTTTGGGACTACCAGGGTTGAGACCCAGTACTTC. Translated, it gives CAWSFGTTRVETQYF.

J is TRBJ1-1 and V is TRBV9; no reliable D call. In germline, CDR1 is SGDLS, CDR2 YYNGEE. V was cut by 0 bases and J by 4 bases, with 10 bases left in between. The CDR3 runs to 14 residues. The chain's CDR3 is CASSVGVRSTEAFF. Written as DNA, the CDR3 is TGTGCCAGCAGCGTAGGGGTAAGGAGCACTGAAGCTTTCTTT.

This clone was seen a single time. This rearrangement joins TRBV7-3 to TRBJ2-1; 8 bases match TRBD1. The CDR3 loop spans 15 amino acids. Unmatched junction bases numbered 7, after V lost 5 bases and J lost 4 bases. Germline V gene lookup returns CDR1 SGHTA and CDR2 FQGTGA. The CDR3 protein is CASSRGQGAYNEQFF. For the CDR3, the DNA is TGTGCCAGCAGCCGCGGGCAGGGGGCATACAATGAGCAGTTCTTC. Supplemented by reference TRBV7-3 and TRBJ2-1, the full variable domain reads GAGVSQTPSNKVTEKGKYVELRCDPISGHTALYWYRQSLGQGPEFLIYFQGTGAADDSGLPNDRFFAVRPEGSVSTLKIQRTERGDSAVYLCASSRGQGAYNEQFFGPGTRLTVL.

This chain uses TRBV5-1 with TRBJ2-5; no definite D call. The CDR3 loop spans 13 amino acids. V was cut by 0 bases and J by 5 bases, with 8 bases left in between. CDR1 SGHRS and CDR2 YFSETQ come from the germline V gene. CDR3 in amino acids: CASSLGFRETQYF. The CDR3 DNA reads as TGCGCCAGCAGCTTGGGCTTTCGGGAGACCCAGTACTTC.

The chain has TRBV28 and TRBJ1-1; D perhaps matches TRBD1 (6 bases). CDR3 size: 14 residues. Looked up from germline, CDR1 is MDHEN and CDR2 is SYDVKM. Trimming shortened V by 7 bases and J by 7 bases, and 19 bases separated the two germline ends. DNA of the CDR3: TGTGCCAGCACCACGATGGGGGGGCGTATTGAAGCTTTCTTT. This encodes CASTTMGGRIEAFF.

This chain uses TRBV19 with TRBJ2-2; a weak D match, TRBD2 (5 bases). This CDR3 region has 15 residues. Per the germline V gene, CDR1 is LNHDA and CDR2 is SQIVND (reference sequence). Trimming took off 7 bases at V and 0 bases at J, with 12 bases between the two ends. The CDR3 region is CASISSGANTGELFF. In nucleotides, the CDR3 is TGTGCCAGTATCTCAAGCGGAGCGAACACCGGGGAGCTGTTTTTT.

This chain joins TRBV28 and TRBJ2-2; 7 nucleotides line up with TRBD2. CDR1 and CDR2 from the germline V gene are MDHEN and SYDVKM. The V and J ends lost 6 bases and 2 bases, in that order; junction bases with no gene match: 9. CDR3 length: 16 residues. The CDR3 loop reads CASRTSSGPNTGELFF. The CDR3 nucleotides are TGTGCCAGCAGGACATCTAGCGGACCTAACACCGGGGAGCTGTTTTTT.

The chain links TRBV6-1 to TRBJ2-3; perhaps TRBD2 as D (6 bases). Trimming left V 1 base short and J 2 bases short, with 7 bases between. Germline CDR1 and CDR2: MNHNS and SASEGT. The CDR3 contains 14 residues. Here the CDR3 reads CASSEGGNTDTQYF. DNA of the CDR3: TGTGCCAGCAGTGAAGGCGGGAACACAGATACGCAGTATTTT.

This clone was seen a few times. The V gene is TRBV10-3, the J gene TRBJ1-2; no firm D call. The CDR3 extends over 13 amino acids. Germline V gene sequence: CDR1 ENHRY, CDR2 SYGVKD. V dropped 6 bases and J dropped 1 base, with 9 bases sitting between them. The CDR3 reads CAIRATINYGYTF. The DNA for the CDR3 is TGTGCCATCAGGGCGACAATTAACTATGGCTACACCTTC.

The chain joins TRBV30 to TRBJ2-7; D may be TRBD1 (5 bases). Trimming removed 0 bases from V and 5 bases from J, with 17 bases in between. There are 15 residues in the CDR3. In germline, CDR1 is GTSNPN, CDR2 SVGIG (reference sequence). The CDR3 nucleotides are TGTGCCTGGAGTGTATTCCTATTTCAGGGTGACGAGCAGTACTTC. Encoded protein: CAWSVFLFQGDEQYF.

This clone was seen more than once but under ten times. The chain couples TRBV2 to TRBJ2-1; TRBD1 matches 9 bases. The V segment lost 5 bases and the J segment 11 bases; nucleotides outside the gene matches: 7. The length of the CDR3 is 13 residues. The V gene's germline CDR1 is SNHLY and CDR2 FYNNEI. The CDR3 reads CASSPGQGGKQFF. The CDR3 DNA reads TGTGCCAGCAGTCCGGGACAGGGAGGCAAGCAGTTCTTC.

J is TRBJ1-5 and V is TRBV4-2; possibly TRBD1 for D (6 bases). V shed 0 bases and J shed 7 bases, with 13 bases lying between them. Germline lookup yields CDR1 LGHNA and CDR2 YNFKEQ. The CDR3 sequence is 15 residues long. CDR3 protein: CASSQEPQGYQPQHF. As DNA, the CDR3 is TGTGCCAGCAGCCAAGAACCCCAGGGGTACCAGCCCCAGCATTTT.

The CDR3 protein is CASSPGTSGNEQFF. The CDR3 region has the DNA TGTGCCAGCAGTCCCGGGACTAGCGGCAATGAGCAGTTCTTC. This sequence joins TRBV7-9 and TRBJ2-1; 11 positions agree with TRBD2. CDR3 length equals 14 residues. Germline CDR1 SEHNR, CDR2 FQNEAQ (reference sequence). V lost 6 bases, J lost 6 bases, and 4 bases stayed unmatched.

The rearrangement joins TRBV30 to TRBJ2-7; weak D call: TRBD2 (5 bases). Germline V CDR1 and CDR2: GTSNPN, SVGIG (reference sequence). The V and J ends lost 1 base and 3 bases respectively, with 10 bases between them. CDR3 length: 13 amino acids. CDR3 sequence: CAWSAGLDYEQYF. The CDR3 region has the DNA TGTGCCTGGAGTGCCGGACTTGACTACGAGCAGTACTTC. Drawing the rest from reference TRBV30 and TRBJ2-7, the complete variable domain is SQTIHQWPATLVQPVGSPLSLECTVEGTSNPNLYWYRQAAGRGLQLLFYSVGIGQISSEVPQNLSASRPQDRQFILSSKKLLLSDSGFYLCAWSAGLDYEQYFGPGTRLTVT.